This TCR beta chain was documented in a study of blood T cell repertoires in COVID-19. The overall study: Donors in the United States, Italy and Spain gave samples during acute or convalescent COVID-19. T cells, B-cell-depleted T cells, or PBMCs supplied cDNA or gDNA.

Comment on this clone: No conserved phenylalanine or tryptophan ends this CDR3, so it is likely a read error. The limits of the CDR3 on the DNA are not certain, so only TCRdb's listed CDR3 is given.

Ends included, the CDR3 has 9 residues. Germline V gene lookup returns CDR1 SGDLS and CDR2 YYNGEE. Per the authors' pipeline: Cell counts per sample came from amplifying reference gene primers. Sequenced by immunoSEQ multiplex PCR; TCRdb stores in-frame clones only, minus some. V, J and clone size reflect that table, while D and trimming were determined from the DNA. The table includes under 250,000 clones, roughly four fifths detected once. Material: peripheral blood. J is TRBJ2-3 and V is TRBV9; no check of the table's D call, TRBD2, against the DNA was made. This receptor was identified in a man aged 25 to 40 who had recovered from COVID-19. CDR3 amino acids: CASTRGGLV.